One T cell receptor (beta chain) is described in this entry. No antigen is known for it. The data belong to a study of cytomegalovirus exposure and HLA in healthy donors. The PCR used 60 Vbeta and 13 Jbeta primers. In the study's own analysis: Later reanalysis found approximately 76 million unique TCR beta chains, around 9.9 million of them shared. Clones were sequenced by immunoSEQ multiplex PCR, and TCRdb holds only the in-frame ones, with some missing. V and J calls and clone size are given by that table; D and trimming were obtained from the DNA. Of roughly 280,000 clones listed, about 66% are singletons. General study points: For most TCR sequences rarity was the rule, although some public TCRs occurred in many donors.

The length of the CDR3 is 15 residues. Trimming cost V 4 bases and J 5 bases; bases outside gene matches: 10. Germline CDR1 is ENHRY and CDR2 is SYGVKD. This clonotype originated in a female donor in good health and CMV-seronegative. Sequencing was carried out using PBMCs. The V gene is TRBV10-3, the J gene TRBJ1-2; the match to TRBD1 covers 7 bases. The CDR3 bases are TGTGCCATCAGTGGAAATGACAGGGTAGGGTATGGCTACACCTTC. Amino acids: CAISGNDRVGYGYTF.